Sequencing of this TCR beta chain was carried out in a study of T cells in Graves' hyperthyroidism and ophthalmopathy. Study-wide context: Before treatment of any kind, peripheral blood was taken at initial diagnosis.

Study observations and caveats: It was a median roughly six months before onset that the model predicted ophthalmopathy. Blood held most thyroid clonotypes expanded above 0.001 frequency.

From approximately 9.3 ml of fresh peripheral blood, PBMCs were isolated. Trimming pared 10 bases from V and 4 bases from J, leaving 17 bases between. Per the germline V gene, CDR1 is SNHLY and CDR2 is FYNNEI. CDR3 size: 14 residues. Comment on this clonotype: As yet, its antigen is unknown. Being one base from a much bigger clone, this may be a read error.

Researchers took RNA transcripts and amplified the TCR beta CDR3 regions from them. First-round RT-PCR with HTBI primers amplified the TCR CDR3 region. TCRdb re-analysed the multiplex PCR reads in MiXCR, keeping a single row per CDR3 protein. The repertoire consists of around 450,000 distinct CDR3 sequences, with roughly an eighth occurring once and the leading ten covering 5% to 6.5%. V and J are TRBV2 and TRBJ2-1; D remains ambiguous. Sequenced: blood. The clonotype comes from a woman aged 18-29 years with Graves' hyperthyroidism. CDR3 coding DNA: TGTGCCAACAGCGCCCTCGAGACATACAATGAGCAGTTCTTC. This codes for CANSALETYNEQFF.